This TCR beta chain was documented in a study of blood T cells in healthy people across ages. With a J-beta primer mix and a sample-barcoded 5' primer, a second PCR ran roughly 6 to 11 cycles. TCRdb redid the calling of the 5' RACE reads with MiXCR, one entry per CDR3 protein. The sample has about 1.7 million distinct CDR3 sequences, 28% seen once; the top ten hold 7.7%. Germline assignment: CDR1 SGHRS and CDR2 YFSETQ. CDR3 length: 13 amino acids. Trimming removed 0 bases from V and 10 bases from J; junction bases left unmatched: 3. Isolation yielded PBMCs, at least 6 million per sample, in every case.

The chain carries TRBV5-1 and TRBJ1-2; TRBD1 matches at 10 bases. The clonotype originates from a woman aged 25 to 39 in good health. Material for sequencing was blood. The CDR3 loop is CASSLGDRGDYTF. CDR3 DNA: TGCGCCAGCAGCTTGGGGGACAGGGGAGACTACACCTTC.